Here is one T cell receptor beta chain with its context. Per the authors' pipeline: The assay estimated nucleated cells by amplifying reference gene primers. The table came from immunoSEQ multiplex PCR; TCRdb's copy has only in-frame clones and leaves some out. V, J and clone size were drawn from that table, and D and trimming were deduced from the DNA. The repertoire consists of 150,000 to 190,000 clones, with about 86% occurring once and the leading ten covering more than 5.5%. What the recovered Cohort 3 donors had was two negative PCRs, clearance, or symptom resolution. Germline assignment: CDR1 MGHRA and CDR2 YSYEKL. The CDR3 sequence is 15 residues long. Trimming cost V 0 bases and J 5 bases; bases outside gene matches: 6. This record comes from a study of blood T cell repertoires in COVID-19. Study in general: COVID-19 samples collected from the United States, Italy and Spain covered acute and convalescent phases. The analysed material was cDNA or gDNA that came from T cells, B-cell-depleted T cells, or PBMCs.

The chain carries TRBV4-1 and TRBJ1-2; 7 nucleotides align to TRBD1. Input material: PBMCs or T cells enriched from blood (not recorded which). The clonotype was recovered from a man in his fifties or sixties who had recovered from COVID-19. The CDR3 spells CASSQDGGQSYGYTF. DNA of the CDR3: TGCGCCAGCAGCCAAGACGGGGGACAGTCTTATGGCTACACCTTC.